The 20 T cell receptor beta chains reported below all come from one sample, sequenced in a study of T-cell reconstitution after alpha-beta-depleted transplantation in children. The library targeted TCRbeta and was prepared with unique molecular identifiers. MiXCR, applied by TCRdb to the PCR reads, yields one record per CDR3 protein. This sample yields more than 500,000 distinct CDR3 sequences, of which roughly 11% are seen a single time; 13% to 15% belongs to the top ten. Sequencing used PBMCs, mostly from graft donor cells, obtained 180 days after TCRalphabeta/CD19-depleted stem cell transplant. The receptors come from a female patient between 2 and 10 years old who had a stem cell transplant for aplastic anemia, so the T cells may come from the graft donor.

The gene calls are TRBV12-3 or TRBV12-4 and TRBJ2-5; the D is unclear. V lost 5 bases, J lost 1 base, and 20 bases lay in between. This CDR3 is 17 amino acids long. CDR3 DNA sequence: TGTGCCAGCAGTCCCACCCCAGGAGCGAGAAGCCAAGAGACCCAGTACTTC. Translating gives CASSPTPGARSQETQYF.

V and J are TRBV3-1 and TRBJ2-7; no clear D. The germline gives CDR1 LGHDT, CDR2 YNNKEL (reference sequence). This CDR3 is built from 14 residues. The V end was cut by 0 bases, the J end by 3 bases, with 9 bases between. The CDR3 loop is CASSQDRAGYEQYV. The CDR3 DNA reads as TGTGCCAGCAGCCAAGATCGGGCAGGCTACGAGCAGTACGTC.

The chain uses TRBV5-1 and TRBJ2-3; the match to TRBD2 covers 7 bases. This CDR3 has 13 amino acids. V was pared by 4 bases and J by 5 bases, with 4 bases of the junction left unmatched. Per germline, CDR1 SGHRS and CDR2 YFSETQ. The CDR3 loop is CASSHSGKDTQYF. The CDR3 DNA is TGCGCCAGCAGCCACAGCGGGAAAGATACGCAGTATTTT.

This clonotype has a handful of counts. The CDR3: CASSLFRRLSSGDPGLYNEQFF. The CDR3 DNA follows: TGTGCCAGCAGTTTGTTCAGGAGGTTGTCTAGCGGGGACCCGGGGCTTTACAATGAGCAGTTCTTC. The chain is built from TRBV12-3 or TRBV12-4 and TRBJ2-1; 9 positions agree with TRBD2. There are 22 residues in the CDR3. The V and J ends lost 3 bases and 4 bases, in that order; junction bases with no gene match: 25.

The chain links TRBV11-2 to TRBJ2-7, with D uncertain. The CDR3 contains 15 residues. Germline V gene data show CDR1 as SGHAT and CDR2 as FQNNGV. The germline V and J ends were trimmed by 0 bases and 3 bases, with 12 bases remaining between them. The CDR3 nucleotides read TGTGCCAGCAGCTTAGAGCTTCTGGGCGGCTACGAGCAGTACTTC. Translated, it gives CASSLELLGGYEQYF.

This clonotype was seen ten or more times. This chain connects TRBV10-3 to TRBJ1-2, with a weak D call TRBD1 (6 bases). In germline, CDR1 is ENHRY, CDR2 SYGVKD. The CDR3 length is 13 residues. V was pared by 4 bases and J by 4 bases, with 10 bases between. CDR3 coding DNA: TGTGCCATCAGTGCGGACAGAATCTATGGCTACACCTTC. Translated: CAISADRIYGYTF.

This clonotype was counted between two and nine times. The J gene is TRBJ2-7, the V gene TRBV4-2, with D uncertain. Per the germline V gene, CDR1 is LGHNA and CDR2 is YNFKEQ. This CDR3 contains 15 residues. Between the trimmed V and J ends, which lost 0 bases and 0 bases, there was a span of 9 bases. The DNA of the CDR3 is TGTGCCAGCAGCCAAGATTACAGCTACTCCTACGAGCAGTACTTC. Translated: CASSQDYSYSYEQYF.

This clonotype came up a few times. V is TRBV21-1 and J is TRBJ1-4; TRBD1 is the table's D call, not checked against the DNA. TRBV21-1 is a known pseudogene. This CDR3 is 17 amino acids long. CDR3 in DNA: TGTGCCAGCAGCAAAGTTTGCGGGTCGGGGGCTAATGAAAAACTGTTTTTT. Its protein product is CASSKVCGSGANEKLFF.

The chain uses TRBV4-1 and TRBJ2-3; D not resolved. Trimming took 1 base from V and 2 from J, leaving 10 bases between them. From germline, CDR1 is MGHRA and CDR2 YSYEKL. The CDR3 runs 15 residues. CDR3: CASSQGVAVTDTQYF. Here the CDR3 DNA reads TGCGCCAGCAGCCAAGGAGTAGCCGTCACAGATACGCAGTATTTT.

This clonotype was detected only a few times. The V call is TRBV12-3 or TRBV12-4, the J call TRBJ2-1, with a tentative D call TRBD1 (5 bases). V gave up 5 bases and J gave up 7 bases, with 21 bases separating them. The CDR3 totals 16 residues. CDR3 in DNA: TGTGCCAGCAGTCCCAGAACAGGAATCCTCCAGAATGAGCAGTTCTTC. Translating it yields CASSPRTGILQNEQFF.

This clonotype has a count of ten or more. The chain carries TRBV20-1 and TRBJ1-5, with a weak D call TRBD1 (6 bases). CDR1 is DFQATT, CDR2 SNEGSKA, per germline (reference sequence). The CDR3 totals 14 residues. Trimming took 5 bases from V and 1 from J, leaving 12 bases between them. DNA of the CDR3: TGCAGTGCTCCCCAGGGACAAAGCAATCAGCCCCAGCATTTT. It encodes CSAPQGQSNQPQHF.

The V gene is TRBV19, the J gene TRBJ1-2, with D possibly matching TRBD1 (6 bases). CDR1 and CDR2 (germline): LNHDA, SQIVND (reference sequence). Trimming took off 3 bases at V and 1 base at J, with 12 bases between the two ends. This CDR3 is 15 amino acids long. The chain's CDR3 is CASSISRGNNYGYTF. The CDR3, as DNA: TGTGCCAGTAGTATCAGCAGGGGCAATAACTATGGCTACACCTTC.

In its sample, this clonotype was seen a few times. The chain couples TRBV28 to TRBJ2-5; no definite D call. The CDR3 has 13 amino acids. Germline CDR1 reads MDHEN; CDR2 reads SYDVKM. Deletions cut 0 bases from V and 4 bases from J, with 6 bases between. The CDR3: CASSLWGGETQYF. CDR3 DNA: TGTGCCAGCAGTTTATGGGGCGGAGAGACCCAGTACTTC. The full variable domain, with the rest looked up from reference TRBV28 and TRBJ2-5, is DVKVTQSSRYLVKRTGEKVFLECVQDMDHENMFWYRQDPGLGLRLIYFSYDVKMKEKGDIPEGYSVSREKKERFSLILESASTNQTSMYLCASSLWGGETQYFGPGTRLLVL.

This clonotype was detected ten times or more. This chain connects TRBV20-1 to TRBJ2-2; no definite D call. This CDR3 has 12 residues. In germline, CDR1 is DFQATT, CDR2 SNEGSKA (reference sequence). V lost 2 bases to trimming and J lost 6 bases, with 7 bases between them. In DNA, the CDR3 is TGCAGTGCTAGACCCGACGCCGGGGAGCTGTTTTTT. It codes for CSARPDAGELFF.

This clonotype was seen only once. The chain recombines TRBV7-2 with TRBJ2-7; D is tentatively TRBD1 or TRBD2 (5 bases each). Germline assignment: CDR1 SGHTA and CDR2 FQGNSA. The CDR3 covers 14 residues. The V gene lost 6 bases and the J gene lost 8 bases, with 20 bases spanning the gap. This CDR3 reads CASRRDDHLRKQYF. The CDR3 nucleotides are TGTGCCAGCAGACGGGACGATCACTTACGAAAGCAGTACTTC. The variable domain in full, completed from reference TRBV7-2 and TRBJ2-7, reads GAGVSQSPSNKVTEKGKDVELRCDPISGHTALYWYRQSLGQGLEFLIYFQGNSAPDKSGLPSDRFSAERTGGSVSTLTIQRTQQEDSAVYLCASRRDDHLRKQYFGPGTRLTVT.

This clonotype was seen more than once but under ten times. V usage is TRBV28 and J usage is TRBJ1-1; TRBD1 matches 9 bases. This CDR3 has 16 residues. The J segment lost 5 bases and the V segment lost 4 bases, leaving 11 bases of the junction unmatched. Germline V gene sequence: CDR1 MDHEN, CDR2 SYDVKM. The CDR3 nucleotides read TGTGCCAGCAGTTGGCCAACCGGACAGGGGAGGACTGAAGCTTTCTTT. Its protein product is CASSWPTGQGRTEAFF.

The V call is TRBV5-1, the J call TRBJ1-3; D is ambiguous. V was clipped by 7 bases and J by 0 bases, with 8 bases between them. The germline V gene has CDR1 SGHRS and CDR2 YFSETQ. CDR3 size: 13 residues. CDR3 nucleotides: TGCGCCAGCCGCCGGGGCTCTGGAAACACCATATATTTT. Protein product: CASRRGSGNTIYF.

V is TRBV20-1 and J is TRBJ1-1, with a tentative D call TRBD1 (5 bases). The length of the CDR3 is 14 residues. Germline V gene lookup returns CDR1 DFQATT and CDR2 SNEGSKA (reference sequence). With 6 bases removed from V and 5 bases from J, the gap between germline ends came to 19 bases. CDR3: CSAHPGGGRTEAFF. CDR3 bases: TGCAGTGCGCACCCCGGGGGGGGTCGGACTGAAGCTTTCTTT.

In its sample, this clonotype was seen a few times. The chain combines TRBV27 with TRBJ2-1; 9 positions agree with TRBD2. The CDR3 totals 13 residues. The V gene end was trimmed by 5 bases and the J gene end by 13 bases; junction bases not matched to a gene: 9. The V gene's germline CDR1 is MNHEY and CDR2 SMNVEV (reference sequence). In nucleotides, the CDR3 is TGTGCCAGCAGTGGGCGGCTAGCGGGACCCCAGTTCTTC. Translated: CASSGRLAGPQFF.

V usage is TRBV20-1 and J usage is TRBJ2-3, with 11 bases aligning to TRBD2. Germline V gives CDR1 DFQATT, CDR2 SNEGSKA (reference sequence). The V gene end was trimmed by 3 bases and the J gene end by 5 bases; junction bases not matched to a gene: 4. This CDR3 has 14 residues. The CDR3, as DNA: TGCAGTGCTAGTAGACTAGCGGGACAAGATACGCAGTATTTT. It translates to CSASRLAGQDTQYF.